A single sample gave rise to the 8 T cell receptor beta chains below, sequenced in a study of neurological immune-mediated disorders. Each CDR3 protein is one row after TCRdb ran MiXCR on the 5' RACE reads. The sample yields nearly 30,000 distinct CDR3 sequences, less than 20% seen once. The time point is: technical triplicate 3. The sequencing sample was made of CD4+ T cells from blood. These receptors were obtained from a female donor with HTLV-1-associated myelopathy (HAM/TSP).

In this sample, this clonotype turned up many times. This chain links TRBV18 with TRBJ2-1; 9 bases are a match to TRBD2. Germline CDR1 is KGHSH and CDR2 is LQKENI. V shed 2 bases and J 0 bases; nucleotides not matched to a gene: 5. This CDR3 comprises 17 residues. The DNA of the CDR3 is TGTGCCAGCTCACCATGGGCTAGCGGGGCCTCCTACAATGAGCAGTTCTTC. It encodes CASSPWASGASYNEQFF.

CDR3 coding DNA: TGTGCCAGCAGTCGGCCCCATCAGCCCCAGCATTTT. Translating it yields CASSRPHQPQHF. The chain couples TRBV12-3 or TRBV12-4 to TRBJ1-5, with no clear D. This CDR3 has 12 residues. The germline V and J ends were trimmed by 5 bases and 5 bases, with 7 bases remaining between them.

This clonotype was counted at least ten times. The chain combines TRBV20-1 with TRBJ2-3; D is uncertain. There are 13 residues in the CDR3. CDR1 and CDR2 (germline): DFQATT, SNEGSKA (reference sequence). V was shortened by 0 bases and J by 4 bases, with 8 bases between the two germline ends. Written as DNA, the CDR3 is TGCAGTGCTAGAGACTTCGGGTCAGATACGCAGTATTTT. It specifies CSARDFGSDTQYF.

This clonotype was picked up many times. The V and J genes are TRBV5-1 and TRBJ2-3; TRBD2 agrees at 12 bases. Germline V gene sequence: CDR1 SGHRS, CDR2 YFSETQ. J gave up 5 bases and V 5 bases, and 3 bases lay outside the gene matches. The CDR3 is made up of 14 amino acids. The CDR3 here is CASSRLAGEDTQYF. The CDR3 nucleotides are TGCGCCAGCAGTAGACTAGCGGGGGAAGATACGCAGTATTTT.

This clonotype appeared a few times. This chain connects TRBV5-1 to TRBJ2-7; no firm D call. V lost 6 bases and J 3 bases, leaving 16 bases between the germline ends. The CDR3 is 14 residues long. Germline V lookup: CDR1 SGHRS, CDR2 YFSETQ. CDR3 bases: TGCGCCAGCACCCCTGGGGATCGCAGCTACGAGCAGTACTTC. Translation gives CASTPGDRSYEQYF.

Ten or more counts support this clonotype. The gene calls are TRBV14 and TRBJ2-2; D may be TRBD2 (6 bases). The CDR3 contains 15 residues. The germline V gene encodes CDR1 SGHDN and CDR2 FVKESK. Trimming shortened V by 4 bases and J by 1 base, and 10 bases separated the two germline ends. The CDR3 sequence is CASSRGLQNTGELFF. In DNA, the CDR3 is TGTGCCAGCAGCCGGGGACTGCAGAACACCGGGGAGCTGTTTTTT.

J is TRBJ1-1 and V is TRBV21-1. TRBV21-1 is a documented pseudogene. The CDR3 totals 12 residues. The CDR3 bases are TGTGCCAGCAGCGAGGGAGACACTGAAGCTTTCTTT. It translates to CASSEGDTEAFF.

This clonotype was detected only once. The V and J genes are TRBV3-1 and TRBJ1-1; D remains ambiguous. CDR1 and CDR2 from the germline V gene are LGHDT and YNNKEL (reference sequence). Trimming pared 4 bases from V and 1 base from J, leaving 10 bases between. The CDR3 loop spans 14 amino acids. For the CDR3, the DNA is TGTGCCAGCAGCCGTTCAGACCGGAACACTGAAGCTTTCTTT. This codes for CASSRSDRNTEAFF.